The rows below give T cell receptor beta chains drawn from one sample of a study of cytomegalovirus exposure and HLA in healthy donors. The table came from immunoSEQ multiplex PCR; TCRdb's copy has only in-frame clones and leaves some out. The data hold more than 150,000 clones, with around three quarters observed a single time. What was sequenced was PBMCs. These receptors originate from a woman in her twenties or thirties in good health and CMV-seropositive. CDR3s include the opening cysteine and the closing phenylalanine or tryptophan. Fields, in order: CDR3 protein, J gene, V gene, clone size, CDR3 length. Only part of the rows carry a size: once, few, many, or a class if the clone is expanded.

CASSHTVSTDTQYF | TRBJ2-3 | TRBV5-6 | few | 14
CASSPDRGQETQYF | TRBJ2-5 | TRBV9 | . | 14
CASSLSLAGGLLKTQYF | TRBJ2-5 | TRBV28 | . | 17
CSVRDGTVSTDTQYF | TRBJ2-3 | TRBV29-1 | . | 15
CASSLGGGAIGDEQYF | TRBJ2-7 | TRBV11-3 | . | 16
CASSLTGGRTDTQYF | TRBJ2-3 | TRBV7-3 | once | 15
CASSASDGLAGHYGYTF | TRBJ1-2 | TRBV9 | . | 17
CASKLRGVVKPYEQYF | TRBJ2-7 | TRBV28 | . | 16
CASGLGGRHNEQFF | TRBJ2-1 | TRBV12-5 | . | 14
CASSFSVTSGGKGHKDTQYF | TRBJ2-3 | TRBV28 | . | 20
CATSRPGGGHSPLHF | TRBJ1-6 | TRBV15 | . | 15